A selection of T cell receptor beta chains follows, all from one sample in a study of identical twins. TCRdb ran MiXCR on the 5' RACE reads and lists one entry per CDR3 protein. This repertoire shows hundreds of thousands of distinct CDR3 sequences, roughly 6.2% found once; its top ten account for roughly 1.6%. The sample comprised naive T cells sorted from blood. Receptors were obtained from a man in his late teens or twenties in good health. Each CDR3 is given without its conserved first and last residue. Fields, in order: J gene, CDR3 length, V gene, CDR3 protein.

TRBJ2-1 | 11 | TRBV20-1 | SGQLQGAYEQF
TRBJ2-1 | 13 | TRBV28 | ASSIRESAYNEQF
TRBJ2-2 | 11 | TRBV30 | AWSRMGSGELF
TRBJ2-7 | 10 | TRBV6-6 | ASSLVRAEQY
TRBJ2-1 | 12 | TRBV28 | ASSLLSPGDEQF
TRBJ2-3 | 14 | TRBV6-5 | ASSYSQFGYSDTQY
TRBJ2-6 | 16 | TRBV7-2 | ASRLTTGWDSGANVLT
TRBJ2-1 | 9 | TRBV29-1 | SALWGAEQF
TRBJ2-5 | 13 | TRBV7-2 | ASSSGLEWGETQY
TRBJ2-1 | 14 | TRBV27 | ASSTPGTSVSYEQF
TRBJ2-1 | 13 | TRBV12-3/TRBV12-4 | ASRLTGSSYNEQF
TRBJ2-1 | 14 | TRBV18 | ASSPSQELAYNEQF
TRBJ2-2 | 12 | TRBV20-1 | SARGGANTGELF
TRBJ2-1 | 11 | TRBV6-2/TRBV6-3 | AIRDSCNNEQF
TRBJ2-1 | 14 | TRBV6-1 | ASSIPGLAGYNEQF
TRBJ1-2 | 13 | TRBV5-1 | ASSRGGGNDYGYT
TRBJ2-1 | 11 | TRBV14 | ASSQAGVGEQF
TRBJ2-1 | 14 | TRBV15 | ATRSIAGESYNEQF
TRBJ1-1 | 13 | TRBV28 | ASSWRTGGFTEAF
TRBJ2-7 | 14 | TRBV7-2 | ASSQKEASAPYEQY
TRBJ1-1 | 16 | TRBV12-3/TRBV12-4 | ASSFEETEYPVNTEAF
TRBJ2-1 | 13 | TRBV6-5 | ASSYSGVGNNEQF
TRBJ2-1 | 14 | TRBV27 | ASSSNGLTTSNEQF
TRBJ1-1 | 10 | TRBV6-1 | ASSEAIPEAF
TRBJ2-6 | 12 | TRBV6-2/TRBV6-3 | ASSEGAGANVLT
TRBJ2-7 | 11 | TRBV20-1 | SAWTLGSYEQY
TRBJ2-7 | 15 | TRBV4-3 | ASSLQTGTSGSYEQY
TRBJ2-7 | 14 | TRBV20-1 | SARDVGGGRLSEQY
TRBJ1-1 | 12 | TRBV5-6 | ASSFVDSNTEAF
TRBJ2-1 | 12 | TRBV5-1 | ASSLAGGNNEQF
TRBJ1-1 | 10 | TRBV5-1 | ASNDGNTEAF
TRBJ2-5 | 14 | TRBV5-1 | ASSFGTVNQQETQY
TRBJ1-2 | 10 | TRBV29-1 | SVEGTDYGYT
TRBJ2-7 | 11 | TRBV20-1 | SASRLAGDEQY
TRBJ2-3 | 12 | TRBV6-5 | ASSWTGGTDTQY
TRBJ2-3 | 13 | TRBV12-5 | ASGGGSLDTDTQY
TRBJ2-1 | 12 | TRBV25-1 | ASSTFTLGGEQF